This TCR beta chain was recorded in a study of control samples from healthy donors and cancer patients (dated by TCRdb to about 2020). To prepare the library, the immunoSEQ multiplex PCR assay was applied. TCRdb stores this immuneACCESS table with in-frame sequences only. Part of the clones is absent; in the studies checked, under half of the shortfall reflects unresolved V genes, and no reason is known for the rest. The sample yields just over 150,000 clones; over 85% were counted once. 8.5% of the sample is taken by the ten largest. This clone was detected once. It lacks a known antigen. The record has no base qualities; no much larger clone is one base away. Sequences were obtained from blood. The receptor was derived from a woman in her thirties or forties in good health.

The nucleotide sequence is given as TGTGCCAGCAGCGGTAGGCAGGGGGCAGATACGCAGTATTTT. Its protein is CASSGRQGADTQYF. Here the chain combines TRBV9 and TRBJ2-3, with 7 middle bases fitting TRBD1. The germline V gene supplies CDR1 SGDLS and CDR2 YYNGEE. The V end gives up 3 bases and the J end 4 bases, leaving 5 bases in the junction not matched to a gene. CDR3 length: 14 amino acids, cysteine to phenylalanine. The sequence is cut down to CDR3 DNA, 42 bases in frame from base 1.